These T cell receptor beta chains were read from a single sample in a study of post-analysis software for immune sequencing data. TCRdb itself ran the PCR reads through MiXCR, one entry per CDR3 protein. Of roughly 540,000 distinct CDR3 sequences listed, 30% to 40% are singletons. Sequenced material: blood. The receptors originated from a girl aged 2 to 17 with multiple sclerosis. The CDR3 runs from the conserved cysteine through the conserved F or W. Fields, in order: D gene, clone size, J gene, V gene, CDR3 protein, CDR3 DNA. A D gene is named only where the DNA matches it firmly. Rows may omit the clone size; those that give it use once, few, many or a size class.

>TRBD1|few|TRBJ2-7|TRBV5-8
CASRRQGTTYEQYF
TGTGCCAGCAGGAGACAGGGTACCACCTACGAGCAGTACTTC
>.|.|TRBJ1-2|TRBV6-1
CASSENLVGGYTF
TGTGCCAGCAGTGAAAACCTTGTCGGTGGCTACACCTTC
>.|.|TRBJ2-7|TRBV7-3
CASSRGTLSSYEQYF
TGTGCCAGCAGCCGAGGCACCCTCTCCTCCTACGAGCAGTACTTC
>.|.|TRBJ2-5|TRBV20-1
CSAAVGPRIQETQYF
TGCAGTGCCGCGGTTGGGCCCAGGATCCAAGAGACCCAGTACTTC
>.|.|TRBJ1-1|TRBV29-1
CSVDWDTRSTEAFF
TGCAGCGTTGATTGGGACACAAGAAGCACTGAAGCTTTCTTT
>.|few|TRBJ1-2|TRBV6-4
CASSTDSSLRNGYTF
TGTGCCAGCAGTACGGACAGCTCCTTGAGAAATGGCTACACCTTC
>.|few|TRBJ2-2|TRBV5-6
CASSFTGPANTGELFF
TGTGCCAGCAGTTTTACGGGGCCTGCGAACACCGGGGAGCTGTTTTTT
>.|many|TRBJ2-1|TRBV5-5
CASSLVPGQGEQFF
TGTGCCAGCAGCTTGGTTCCAGGGCAGGGTGAGCAGTTCTTC
>.|many|TRBJ2-5|TRBV10-3
CAISESREETQYF
TGTGCCATCAGTGAGAGCAGGGAAGAGACCCAGTACTTC
>TRBD2|.|TRBJ2-1|TRBV11-2
CASSSGSGGRNEQFF
TGTGCCAGCAGCTCTGGTAGCGGGGGGCGGAATGAGCAGTTCTTC
>TRBD2|.|TRBJ2-7|TRBV9
CASSVGEGWTSEQYF
TGTGCCAGCAGCGTAGGGGAGGGGTGGACCTCCGAGCAGTACTTC
>.|few|TRBJ2-7|TRBV20-1
CSAREVGSSYEQYF
TGCAGTGCTAGAGAAGTCGGCAGCTCCTACGAGCAGTACTTC
>.|many|TRBJ2-1|TRBV6-1
CASTSIEGWYEQFF
TGTGCCAGCACTTCAATCGAGGGCTGGTATGAGCAGTTCTTC
>.|.|TRBJ1-2|TRBV6-5
CASRGGQYYGYTF
TGTGCCAGCAGGGGTGGACAGTACTATGGCTACACCTTC
>.|.|TRBJ2-3|TRBV9
CASSVDPGRGDTQYF
TGTGCCAGCAGCGTAGATCCCGGGCGAGGGGATACGCAGTATTTT
>TRBD1|few|TRBJ2-1|TRBV20-1
CSAGGRGTGERLQFF
TGCAGTGCTGGGGGGCGAGGGACAGGCGAGCGCCTGCAGTTCTTC
>.|few|TRBJ2-5|TRBV3-1
CASSQTAREETQYF
TGTGCCAGCAGCCAAACGGCCAGGGAAGAGACCCAGTACTTC
>.|many|TRBJ2-7|TRBV11-1
CASSLTGAYEQYF
TGTGCCAGCAGCTTAACCGGGGCCTACGAGCAGTACTTC
>TRBD1|many|TRBJ2-5|TRBV9
CASSPLTGGRETQYF
TGTGCCAGCAGCCCGTTGACAGGGGGGCGAGAGACCCAGTACTTC
>.|.|TRBJ1-6|TRBV7-8
CASSPQLGRNSPLHF
TGTGCCAGCAGCCCCCAATTGGGGCGGAATTCACCCCTCCACTTT
>.|few|TRBJ1-1|TRBV6-2/TRBV6-3
CASSYSIHSNEGFF
TGTGCCAGCAGTTACTCGATCCACAGCAATGAAGGTTTCTTT
>TRBD2|.|TRBJ2-1|TRBV7-3
CASSPGLAGANYNEQFF
TGTGCCAGCAGCCCTGGACTAGCGGGGGCCAACTACAATGAGCAGTTCTTC
>.|.|TRBJ2-5|TRBV6-5
CASSYKFSQETQYF
TGTGCCAGCAGTTACAAATTCAGTCAAGAGACCCAGTACTTC
>TRBD1|.|TRBJ2-1|TRBV11-2
CASSPGTGGVHGLEQFF
TGTGCCAGCAGCCCCGGGACAGGGGGCGTCCATGGACTTGAGCAGTTCTTC
>.|.|TRBJ2-1|TRBV7-3
CASSRLPTQNANEQFF
TGTGCCAGCAGCCGACTACCCACCCAAAACGCGAATGAGCAGTTCTTC
>TRBD2|few|TRBJ2-1|TRBV6-2/TRBV6-3
CASSNSGESCNEQFF
TGTGCCAGCAGCAACAGCGGGGAATCCTGCAATGAGCAGTTCTTC
>.|few|TRBJ2-3|TRBV9
CASSVRVSDTQYF
TGTGCCAGCAGCGTGCGGGTATCAGATACGCAGTATTTT
>.|.|TRBJ1-2|TRBV7-6
CASRSLRAGRNYGYTF
TGTGCCAGCAGGTCCCTTAGAGCCGGGAGAAACTATGGCTACACCTTC
>TRBD2|.|TRBJ2-1|TRBV5-1
CASSLAPGAGGHNGQFF
TGCGCCAGCAGCTTGGCCCCTGGTGCGGGGGGACACAATGGGCAGTTCTTC
>.|.|TRBJ2-1|TRBV4-1
CASSPEGLNYNEQFF
TGCGCCAGCAGCCCCGAGGGGTTGAACTACAATGAGCAGTTCTTC
>TRBD1|few|TRBJ2-1|TRBV7-3
CASRKFSGTGSNNEQFF
TGTGCCAGCAGAAAATTTAGTGGGACAGGGTCTAACAATGAGCAGTTCTTC
>.|.|TRBJ1-1|TRBV18
CASSPAQGGITEAFF
TGTGCCAGCTCACCAGCCCAGGGAGGGATAACTGAAGCTTTCTTT
>.|.|TRBJ2-1|TRBV20-1
CSARDLRGGSTSGVEQFF
TGCAGTGCTAGAGACCTCAGGGGAGGCTCAACTTCCGGCGTTGAGCAGTTCTTC
>.|.|TRBJ1-6|TRBV9
CASSPCRQSSYNSPLHF
TGTGCCAGCAGCCCCTGCCGGCAGAGCTCCTATAATTCACCCCTCCACTTT
>.|.|TRBJ2-5|TRBV25-1
CASSEGRGGFQETQYF
TGTGCCAGCAGTGAAGGGAGAGGCGGGTTCCAAGAGACCCAGTACTTC
>.|.|TRBJ1-1|TRBV5-1
CASSKMDILNTEAFF
TGCGCCAGCTCAAAGATGGACATCCTGAACACTGAAGCTTTCTTT
>TRBD2|.|TRBJ2-3|TRBV7-8
CASSGTSGGATDTQYF
TGTGCCAGCAGCGGGACTAGCGGGGGGGCCACAGATACGCAGTATTTT
>TRBD1|once|TRBJ1-4|TRBV4-1
CASSQGGTENEKLFF
TGCGCCAGCAGCCAAGGGGGGACAGAAAATGAAAAACTGTTTTTT
>.|many|TRBJ1-2|TRBV20-1
CSARGKETLGYGYTF
TGCAGTGCTAGAGGCAAAGAAACTCTGGGCTATGGCTACACCTTC
>.|.|TRBJ1-6|TRBV20-1
CSARDQPYTSPLHF
TGCAGTGCTCGGGACCAACCTTATACTTCACCCCTCCACTTT
>.|many|TRBJ2-1|TRBV4-1
CASSLDHEQFF
TGCGCCAGCAGCCTCGATCACGAGCAGTTCTTC
>TRBD1|few|TRBJ1-2|TRBV6-5
CASRSGTGYGYTF
TGTGCCAGCAGATCCGGGACAGGCTATGGCTACACCTTC